The clone carrying this TCR beta chain was counted between two and nine times. Between the trimmed V and J ends, which lost 0 bases and 4 bases, there was a span of 12 bases. The germline V gene encodes CDR1 MGHRA and CDR2 YSYEKL. The CDR3 length is 15 residues. This sample was included in a study of T cells of healthy individuals. Using its own MiXCR run on the 5' RACE reads, TCRdb lists one record per CDR3 protein. Of around 53,000 distinct CDR3 sequences listed, around 15% are singletons. This TCR was recovered from a human donor in good health. The rearrangement uses TRBV4-1 and TRBJ2-5; D gene ambiguous. The CDR3 spells CASSQEGWNGETQYF. CDR3 nucleotides: TGCGCCAGCAGCCAAGAAGGCTGGAATGGAGAGACCCAGTACTTC.